This T cell receptor beta chain was documented in a study of breast tumors, draining lymph nodes, adjacent tissues. TCRdb ran MiXCR on the multiplex PCR reads and lists one entry per CDR3 protein. The table lists 150,000 to 200,000 distinct CDR3 sequences, 33% of them singletons, with around 4% in the top ten. In this sample, this clonotype turned up a few times. Its specificity is not known. As the CDR3 is not closed by the conserved phenylalanine or tryptophan, this likely results from a read error. Axillary draining lymph nodes of breast cancer patients supplied the node samples. The study's findings and limits: That most tumor T cells come from lymph nodes remained unproven. Luminal-like breast cancer showed significantly higher tumor–nontumor repertoire similarity than basal-like. Tumor repertoires ranked between lymph nodes and nontumor tissue in diversity, with V and J gene preferences. Findings are consistent with lymph node origin and intratumoral expansion of most tumor T cells.

CDR3 length equals 14 residues. Germline-derived CDR1 and CDR2 are SGHVS and FQNEAQ. V lost 1 base to trimming and J lost 7 bases, with 11 bases between them. The sequence was collected from a female donor with breast cancer. Some clones in this sample may be carry-over from other donors' samples. The sequenced sample was axillary lymph node tissue. The chain links TRBV7-8 to TRBJ2-1, with a tentative D call TRBD2 (5 bases). The CDR3 sequence: CASSLGLTGNEQFL. The CDR3 bases are TGTGCCAGCAGCTTAGGTTTGACGGGAAATGAGCAGTTCCTC.